What follows are 14 T cell receptor beta chains derived from one specimen sequenced in a study of blood T cell repertoires in COVID-19. This table comes from immunoSEQ multiplex PCR, and its TCRdb copy is limited to in-frame clones, with some not included. The sample includes a few hundred thousand clones, roughly 90% of them seen just once. Sequenced material: PBMCs or T cells enriched from blood (not recorded which). The source of these receptors is a woman under 40 who had been exposed to COVID-19.

V is TRBV2 and J is TRBJ1-4, with 7 positions matching TRBD1. Trimming took 6 bases from V and 0 from J; bases not matched to a gene: 13. CDR1 is SNHLY and CDR2 is FYNNEI in the germline V gene. This CDR3 spans 18 amino acids. The CDR3 reads CASRTGQVGGATNEKLFF. The CDR3 nucleotides are TGTGCCAGCAGGACCGGACAGGTCGGAGGGGCAACTAATGAAAAACTGTTTTTT.

The genes are TRBV6-4 and TRBJ1-1; 9 bases map to TRBD1. This CDR3 region has 15 residues. V trimming: 6 bases; J trimming: 1 base; junction bases outside the gene matches: 6. Germline V gives CDR1 MRHNA, CDR2 SNTAGT. The CDR3 loop reads CASREQGAANTEAFF. The CDR3 DNA reads as TGTGCCAGCAGGGAACAGGGGGCCGCGAACACTGAAGCTTTCTTT.

This chain uses TRBV2 with TRBJ2-7; 8 bases map to TRBD1. J lost 9 bases, V lost 2 bases, and 3 bases had no gene match. CDR3 size: 12 residues. CDR1 is SNHLY and CDR2 is FYNNEI in the germline V gene. The CDR3 is CASSEQGAGQYF. DNA for the CDR3: TGTGCCAGCAGTGAACAGGGGGCCGGGCAGTACTTC. Using reference TRBV2 and TRBJ2-7 for the parts outside the CDR3, the full variable domain is EPEVTQTPSHQVTQMGQEVILRCVPISNHLYFYWYRQILGQKVEFLVSFYNNEISEKSEIFDDQFSVERPDGSNFTLKIRSTKLEDSAMYFCASSEQGAGQYFGPGTRLTVT.

The V gene is TRBV19, the J gene TRBJ1-2; D may be TRBD1 (5 bases). V was shortened by 3 bases and J by 8 bases, with 16 bases between the two germline ends. The germline V gene encodes CDR1 LNHDA and CDR2 SQIVND (reference sequence). This CDR3 has 14 residues. CDR3 nucleotide sequence: TGTGCCAGTAGTATCGTAGGGGCGCAGGGCGGCTACACCTTC. This gives the protein CASSIVGAQGGYTF.

The chain uses TRBV30 and TRBJ2-2; 9 nucleotides align to TRBD1. CDR3 length: 15 amino acids. Trimming removed 3 bases from V and 6 bases from J; junction bases left unmatched: 8. Germline loops: CDR1 GTSNPN, CDR2 SVGIG (reference sequence). CDR3 protein: CAWRGFRTGAGELFF. CDR3 bases: TGTGCCTGGAGGGGGTTCCGGACAGGGGCCGGGGAGCTGTTTTTT. Filled out from reference TRBV30 and TRBJ2-2, the complete variable domain reads SQTIHQWPATLVQPVGSPLSLECTVEGTSNPNLYWYRQAAGRGLQLLFYSVGIGQISSEVPQNLSASRPQDRQFILSSKKLLLSDSGFYLCAWRGFRTGAGELFFGEGSRLTVL.

The chain carries TRBV29-1 and TRBJ2-7, with 12 bases identical to TRBD2. This CDR3 has 15 amino acids. V was clipped by 0 bases and J by 6 bases; unmatched bases: 6. Germline lookup yields CDR1 SQVTM and CDR2 ANQGSEA. CDR3 loop: CSVEDGTSGPFEQYF. The CDR3 coding sequence is TGCAGCGTTGAAGATGGGACTAGCGGGCCCTTCGAGCAGTACTTC.

V and J are TRBV29-1 and TRBJ2-7, with D possibly TRBD2 on 6 matching bases. The CDR3 sequence is 13 residues long. With 6 bases removed from V and 2 bases from J, the gap between germline ends came to 14 bases. Per the germline V gene, CDR1 is SQVTM and CDR2 is ANQGSEA. CDR3 nucleotides: TGCAGCGTGGAGATAGCGGAGCCCTACGAGCAGTACTTC. Translating gives CSVEIAEPYEQYF.

The gene calls are TRBV9 and TRBJ1-2, with D possibly TRBD1 on 6 matching bases. From germline, CDR1 is SGDLS and CDR2 YYNGEE. The CDR3 totals 15 residues. With 4 bases removed from V and 13 bases from J, the gap between germline ends came to 26 bases. The CDR3 nucleotides are TGTGCCAGCAGCCCCCAATTTACAGGGATTGACCCCTTCACCTTC. Translating gives CASSPQFTGIDPFTF. The full variable domain, completed using reference TRBV9 and TRBJ1-2, is DSGVTQTPKHLITATGQRVTLRCSPRSGDLSVYWYQQSLDQGLQFLIQYYNGEERAKGNILERFSAQQFPDLHSELNLSSLELGDSALYFCASSPQFTGIDPFTFGSGTRLTVV.

The V gene is TRBV6-5, the J gene TRBJ1-5; D ambiguous. The ends were cut back, 0 bases at V and 4 bases at J, with 7 bases in the middle. The V gene's germline CDR1 is MNHEY and CDR2 SVGAGI. The CDR3 is 14 amino acids. In DNA, the CDR3 is TGTGCCAGCAGTTACTCGGGCCAGAATCAGCCCCAGCATTTT. As protein: CASSYSGQNQPQHF.

CDR3 in amino acids: CASSYSSTIEQYF. The CDR3 region has the DNA TGTGCCAGCAGTTACTCGAGCACCATCGAGCAGTACTTC. V and J are TRBV6-5 and TRBJ2-7, with D hard to call. The germline CDR1 and CDR2 sequences are MNHEY and SVGAGI. The germline V and J ends were trimmed by 0 bases and 6 bases, with 9 bases remaining between them. This CDR3 has 13 residues.

This sequence joins TRBV15 and TRBJ2-3, with TRBD2 matching 9 bases. Trimming at V came to 5 bases and at J to 5 bases, leaving 8 bases not matched to a gene. The CDR3 loop spans 15 amino acids. Germline V lookup: CDR1 LNHNV, CDR2 YYDKDF (reference sequence). CDR3: CATSDLAGSKDTQYF. The CDR3, as DNA: TGTGCCACCAGCGATCTAGCGGGGAGTAAAGATACGCAGTATTTT.

The rearrangement joins TRBV27 to TRBJ2-3; 9 bases are a match to TRBD1. The junction had 6 bases not matched to a gene; V was cut back by 3 bases and J by 5 bases. This CDR3 contains 15 residues. Germline V CDR1 and CDR2: MNHEY, SMNVEV (reference sequence). The DNA for the CDR3 is TGTGCCAGCAGTTTGAGGGACAGGGTGGGAGATACGCAGTATTTT. This sequence encodes CASSLRDRVGDTQYF.

The J gene is TRBJ1-2, the V gene TRBV27, with 9 bases lining up with TRBD1. With 6 bases clipped from V and 3 bases from J, the junction kept 8 bases outside the gene matches. CDR1 MNHEY and CDR2 SMNVEV come from the germline V gene (reference sequence). This CDR3 is 15 amino acids long. The CDR3 protein is CASRNTGGADYGYTF. CDR3 DNA sequence: TGTGCCAGCAGGAACACAGGGGGCGCCGACTATGGCTACACCTTC.

This chain links TRBV27 with TRBJ1-5; tentatively, D is TRBD1 (5 bases). V was trimmed by 4 bases and J by 9 bases, leaving 16 bases between them. The CDR3 runs 14 residues. Germline V gene sequence: CDR1 MNHEY, CDR2 SMNVEV (reference sequence). The CDR3 loop reads CASSWGVGVRPQHF. The CDR3 region has the DNA TGTGCCAGCAGTTGGGGGGTCGGAGTTCGGCCCCAGCATTTT.